Presented here are 26 T cell receptor beta chains from one specimen sequenced in a study of blood T cell repertoires in COVID-19. Produced via immunoSEQ multiplex PCR; TCRdb's table is partial and in-frame only. The sample consists of approximately 140,000 clones, approximately 86% of them appearing once. Sequencing was done on a sample of peripheral blood. The receptors originated from a woman in her sixties with active or convalescent COVID-19.

V usage is TRBV5-6 and J usage is TRBJ1-5, with a tentative D call TRBD1 (6 bases). This CDR3 contains 16 residues. Germline loops: CDR1 SGHDT, CDR2 YYEEEE. V was pared by 2 bases and J by 0 bases, with 12 bases between. DNA for the CDR3: TGTGCCAGCAGCTTATCTACAGGGTATAGCAATCAGCCCCAGCATTTT. Its protein is CASSLSTGYSNQPQHF.

V gene TRBV9 combines with J gene TRBJ2-7; TRBD2 matches at 8 bases. Germline loops: CDR1 SGDLS, CDR2 YYNGEE. V shed 2 bases and J 2 bases; nucleotides not matched to a gene: 6. The CDR3 is 15 amino acids. Here the CDR3 DNA reads TGTGCCAGCAGCGTTTCTGGACTAGCCGCCTACGAGCAGTACTTC. Its protein is CASSVSGLAAYEQYF.

A single count supports this clone. The J gene is TRBJ1-2, the V gene TRBV5-4, with TRBD1 as a possible D gene (5 bases). Germline CDR1 reads SGHNT; CDR2 reads YYREEE (reference sequence). The V end lost 1 base, the J end lost 8 bases, and 18 bases lay between the germline ends. This CDR3 spans 15 amino acids. CDR3 region: CASSLTGSTLWGYTF. The CDR3 DNA reads TGTGCCAGCAGCTTGACAGGAAGTACCTTGTGGGGCTACACCTTC.

J is TRBJ2-7 and V is TRBV6-9; D might be TRBD1 (5 bases). Germline values: CDR1 MNHGY, CDR2 SVAAGI. The CDR3 contains 12 residues. The V gene lost 2 bases and the J gene lost 7 bases, with 9 bases spanning the gap. As DNA, the CDR3 is TGTGCCAGCAGTTATCAGGGTGTAGAGCAGTACTTC. Its translation is CASSYQGVEQYF.

This CDR3 is CASSLDRVYGYTF. In DNA form, the CDR3 reads TGCGCCAGCAGCTTGGACAGGGTTTATGGCTACACCTTC. This sequence joins TRBV5-1 and TRBJ1-2; D is possibly TRBD1 (6 bases). V was shortened by 0 bases and J by 5 bases, with 8 bases between the two germline ends. Germline assignment: CDR1 SGHRS and CDR2 YFSETQ. CDR3 length equals 13 residues.

V usage is TRBV19 and J usage is TRBJ1-2; D gene unclear. The CDR3 is 16 residues long. Germline V gene lookup returns CDR1 LNHDA and CDR2 SQIVND (reference sequence). Trimming removed 7 bases from V and 0 bases from J, with 18 bases in between. This CDR3 reads CASNPRAGNSNYGYTF. The CDR3 DNA follows: TGTGCCAGTAACCCCCGGGCGGGGAACTCTAACTATGGCTACACCTTC.

The chain recombines TRBV7-2 with TRBJ2-4, with TRBD1 matching over 9 bases. Germline V gene lookup returns CDR1 SGHTA and CDR2 FQGNSA. Losses at the gene ends were 4 bases for V and 3 bases for J; bases not matched to a gene: 4. The CDR3 contains 15 residues. CDR3 coding DNA: TGTGCCAGCAGCTCGAGACAGGGGGTCAAAAACATTCAGTACTTC. Amino acid sequence: CASSSRQGVKNIQYF.

This clone was counted only a few times. V and J are TRBV4-3 and TRBJ1-6, with D hard to call. This CDR3 spans 15 amino acids. The V gene lost 5 bases and the J gene lost 1 base, with 9 bases spanning the gap. The germline gives CDR1 LGHNA, CDR2 YSLEER. The CDR3 region is CASSLSGSYNSPLHF. CDR3 DNA: TGCGCCAGCAGCTTAAGCGGGTCCTATAATTCACCCCTCCACTTT.

V gene TRBV19 combines with J gene TRBJ1-2; no reliable D call. The CDR3 has 13 amino acids. Germline CDR1 reads LNHDA; CDR2 reads SQIVND (reference sequence). V was trimmed by 1 base and J by 8 bases, leaving 11 bases between them. The CDR3 DNA follows: TGTGCCAGTAGTATAGCTGCAGGTGGGGGCTACACCTTC. Protein sequence: CASSIAAGGGYTF. Based on the CDR3 plus reference TRBV19 and TRBJ1-2, the full variable domain is DGGITQSPKYLFRKEGQNVTLSCEQNLNHDAMYWYRQDPGQGLRLIYYSQIVNDFQKGDIAEGYSVSREKKESFPLTVTSAQKNPTAFYLCASSIAAGGGYTFGSGTRLTVV.

This sequence joins TRBV5-6 and TRBJ1-2, with 9 bases lining up with TRBD1. Unmatched junction bases numbered 11, after V lost 3 bases and J lost 8 bases. The CDR3 has 15 residues. Looked up from germline, CDR1 is SGHDT and CDR2 is YYEEEE. Written as DNA, the CDR3 is TGTGCCAGCAGCTGGGGGGACAGGGAGGCCTTAGGCTACACCTTC. As protein: CASSWGDREALGYTF.

The chain has TRBV4-3 and TRBJ2-7; D gene ambiguous. Germline lookup yields CDR1 LGHNA and CDR2 YSLEER. V lost 1 base to trimming and J lost 5 bases, with 9 bases between them. This CDR3 region has 13 residues. CDR3 in amino acids: CASSQALLNEQYF. CDR3 sequence (DNA): TGCGCCAGCAGCCAAGCCCTACTAAACGAGCAGTACTTC.

The rearrangement uses TRBV4-3 and TRBJ2-2; 7 nucleotides line up with TRBD1. Germline V gene sequence: CDR1 LGHNA, CDR2 YSLEER. V trimming: 0 bases; J trimming: 2 bases; junction bases outside the gene matches: 9. CDR3 length: 18 amino acids. This chain's CDR3 is CASSQETLGDSNTGELFF. DNA for the CDR3: TGCGCCAGCAGCCAAGAGACATTAGGGGACAGCAACACCGGGGAGCTGTTTTTT.

In its sample, this clone was seen a few times. V usage is TRBV2 and J usage is TRBJ1-4; D unresolved. Germline V gene sequence: CDR1 SNHLY, CDR2 FYNNEI. This CDR3 has 10 amino acids. V dropped 8 bases and J dropped 8 bases, with 6 bases sitting between them. The CDR3: CASRVEKLFF. The CDR3 coding sequence is TGTGCCAGCCGCGTGGAAAAACTGTTTTTT.

The chain recombines TRBV6-5 with TRBJ1-2, with 9 positions matching TRBD1. The CDR3 covers 14 residues. Germline V CDR1 and CDR2: MNHEY, SVGAGI. V lost 0 bases to trimming and J lost 8 bases; unmatched junction nucleotides: 4. This CDR3 is CASSYSTGGEGYTF. The CDR3 nucleotides read TGTGCCAGCAGTTACTCGACAGGGGGAGAAGGCTACACCTTC.

The V call is TRBV16, the J call TRBJ1-4, with 8 positions matching TRBD1. The CDR3 is 15 residues long. Germline trimming cut 3 bases from V and 8 bases from J; bases unmatched to any gene: 8. CDR1 is KGHSY and CDR2 is FQNENV in the germline V gene. The DNA for the CDR3 is TGTGCCAGCAGCCATGGACAGGGAGTAGACGAAAAACTGTTTTTT. It encodes CASSHGQGVDEKLFF.

This clone is a singleton in its sample. The rearrangement joins TRBV5-4 to TRBJ1-2; 8 bases are a match to TRBD1. The length of the CDR3 is 15 residues. Trimming at V came to 2 bases and at J to 6 bases, leaving 9 bases not matched to a gene. In germline, CDR1 is SGHNT, CDR2 YYREEE (reference sequence). CDR3 in amino acids: CASSFREQGANGYTF. The CDR3 coding sequence is TGTGCCAGCAGCTTCCGGGAGCAGGGGGCGAATGGCTACACCTTC.

V usage is TRBV19 and J usage is TRBJ1-5, with TRBD1 as a possible D gene (5 bases). Germline CDR1 is LNHDA and CDR2 is SQIVND (reference sequence). V was cut by 3 bases and J by 3 bases, with 15 bases left in between. CDR3 length equals 16 residues. CDR3 sequence: CASSILRGTDNQPQHF. In nucleotides, the CDR3 is TGTGCCAGTAGTATCCTACGGGGGACCGACAATCAGCCCCAGCATTTT.

This clone was seen just once. The chain carries TRBV5-1 and TRBJ2-7, with D possibly TRBD1 on 5 matching bases. The germline CDR1 and CDR2 sequences are SGHRS and YFSETQ. V was clipped by 0 bases and J by 2 bases, with 21 bases between them. This CDR3 contains 18 residues. The CDR3 spells CASSLAVVASGMTYEQYF. Here the CDR3 DNA reads TGCGCCAGCAGCTTGGCCGTTGTAGCTTCAGGGATGACCTACGAGCAGTACTTC.

V gene TRBV7-2 combines with J gene TRBJ1-2; a weak D match, TRBD1 (5 bases). Germline V gene sequence: CDR1 SGHTA, CDR2 FQGNSA. Trimming pared 7 bases from V and 7 bases from J, leaving 19 bases between. The CDR3 spans 14 residues. The CDR3 DNA reads as TGTGCCAGCACCCAGCGGGCAGGGTTTAGTGGCTACACCTTC. Protein: CASTQRAGFSGYTF.

This rearrangement joins TRBV20-1 to TRBJ1-4; 8 bases match TRBD1. J was trimmed by 8 bases and V by 3 bases; bases with no gene match: 14. The germline V gene encodes CDR1 DFQATT and CDR2 SNEGSKA (reference sequence). The CDR3 sequence is 16 residues long. CDR3: CSASSLLTGVEEKLFF. The CDR3 DNA sequence: TGCAGTGCTAGTTCTCTATTGACAGGGGTGGAGGAAAAACTGTTTTTT.

The chain is built from TRBV6-6 and TRBJ2-3; TRBD2 is a possible D gene (7 bases). Trimming took 6 bases from V and 10 from J, leaving 23 bases between them. Germline V lookup: CDR1 MNHNY, CDR2 SVGAGI (reference sequence). This CDR3 is built from 15 residues. CDR3 DNA sequence: TGTGCCAGCAGGGAGCCCGGGCGGGGGCACTCTGCGCAGTATTTT. It yields the protein CASREPGRGHSAQYF.

The gene calls are TRBV6-5 and TRBJ2-1; the match to TRBD2 covers 11 bases. The V gene's germline CDR1 is MNHEY and CDR2 SVGAGI. The CDR3 is 15 residues long. The trim removed 6 bases at V and 3 bases at J, leaving 4 bases unmatched. The chain's CDR3 is CASRVGLAGYNEQFF. The CDR3 DNA is TGTGCCAGCAGAGTAGGACTAGCGGGCTACAATGAGCAGTTCTTC.

V and J are TRBV9 and TRBJ2-3; tentatively, D is TRBD2 (6 bases). The germline gives CDR1 SGDLS, CDR2 YYNGEE. This CDR3 contains 14 residues. The ends were cut back, 4 bases at V and 4 bases at J, with 13 bases in the middle. DNA of the CDR3: TGTGCCAGCAGCAGACTAGTTGTCGCAGATACGCAGTATTTT. Its protein is CASSRLVVADTQYF.

In this sample, this clone turned up once. The chain has TRBV18 and TRBJ2-2; tentative D call: TRBD1 (6 bases). CDR3 length: 16 residues. Looked up from germline, CDR1 is KGHSH and CDR2 is LQKENI. V was pared by 3 bases and J by 0 bases, with 11 bases between. In nucleotides, the CDR3 is TGTGCCAGCTCACCTGGGACAATCGCGAACACCGGGGAGCTGTTTTTT. Translating gives CASSPGTIANTGELFF.

The chain uses TRBV2 and TRBJ1-3; 11 positions match TRBD1. The CDR3 has 16 amino acids. Germline loops: CDR1 SNHLY, CDR2 FYNNEI. V shed 6 bases, J shed 2 bases, and the junction held 6 bases outside the gene matches. Here the CDR3 reads CASRDPGQGAGNTIYF. CDR3 nucleotide sequence: TGTGCCAGCAGGGATCCGGGACAGGGGGCTGGAAACACCATATATTTT.

This sequence joins TRBV6-2 or TRBV6-3 and TRBJ1-1; D remains ambiguous. Germline lookup yields CDR1 MNHEY and CDR2 SVGEGT. The CDR3 sequence is 13 residues long. Trimming left V 6 bases short and J 5 bases short, with 13 bases between. The CDR3 DNA follows: TGTGCCAGCAGCCAGTTAGTAGTAACTGAAGCTTTCTTT. Residues: CASSQLVVTEAFF.